A single sample is the source of the 8 T cell receptor beta chains below, sequenced in a study of tumor-infiltrating lymphocytes in primary liver carcinoma. The researchers obtained blood RNA from unsorted whole blood and also extracted germline DNA. The investigators made TCR beta cDNA from roughly 0.55 ug total RNA, using a constant-region primer. Three-round nested multiplex PCR performed with slightly modified ARM-PCR produced the TCR beta libraries. For approximately 9 cycles apiece, the opening two PCR rounds ran with TRBV1-TRBV30 forward primers and a C-beta reverse primer. TCRdb re-called the multiplex PCR reads through MiXCR, storing one row per CDR3 protein. Of some 320,000 distinct CDR3 sequences in the sample, roughly 60% were seen once. The specimen was peripheral blood. The receptors here all came from a man aged 40-55 years with primary liver carcinoma and hepatitis B virus infection.

This clonotype came up many times. J is TRBJ2-7 and V is TRBV4-1, with D uncertain. The CDR3 length is 13 residues. The germline V gene encodes CDR1 MGHRA and CDR2 YSYEKL. V was pared by 0 bases and J by 6 bases, with 9 bases between. In DNA form, the CDR3 reads TGCGCCAGCAGCCAAGAGTTCGGGTTCGAGCAGTACTTC. Amino acids: CASSQEFGFEQYF.

On this clonotype: This may come from a read error, since a much larger clone is one base off. It is likely a read error, because the conserved phenylalanine at the end of the CDR3 is missing. V and J are TRBV6-6 and TRBJ2-1, with 8 nucleotides matching TRBD1. The ends lost 5 bases at V and 13 bases at J; junction bases unmatched: 4. The V gene's germline CDR1 is MNHNY and CDR2 SVGAGI (reference sequence). The CDR3 sequence is 11 residues long. CDR3: CASSHDRGQFL. DNA of the CDR3: TGTGCCAGCAGTCACGACAGGGGCCAGTTCCTC.

As to this clonotype: The junction does not match germline at one end; this may be a read error. The chain carries TRBV12-3 or TRBV12-4 and TRBJ2-7, with 10 nucleotides matching TRBD2. This CDR3 has 14 residues. The CDR3 sequence is CASMHSGRAYEQYF. CDR3 bases: TGTGCCAGCATGCACAGCGGGAGGGCCTACGAGCAGTACTTT.

A word on this clonotype: At one end, the junction sequence differs from germline, possibly due to a read error. The chain recombines TRBV5-6 with TRBJ2-7; weak D call: TRBD2 (6 bases). Germline assignment: CDR1 SGHDT and CDR2 YYEEEE. This CDR3 comprises 16 residues. The CDR3 nucleotides read TGTGACAGCAGCAATACTTGGCAGGAGGGCTCCTACGAGCAGTACTTC. It codes for CDSSNTWQEGSYEQYF.

Ten or more counts support this clonotype. This sequence joins TRBV5-4 and TRBJ2-1; 11 bases fit TRBD2. Germline values: CDR1 SGHNT, CDR2 YYREEE (reference sequence). CDR3 size: 15 residues. Trimming cost V 1 base and J 13 bases; bases outside gene matches: 10. In nucleotides, the CDR3 is TGTGCCAGCAGCTTGACTAGCGGGAGTTACAATGGCCAGTTCTTC. It codes for CASSLTSGSYNGQFF.

This clonotype has ten or more counts. The chain recombines TRBV4-2 with TRBJ2-5, with 9 bases fitting TRBD2. The CDR3 length is 15 residues. Germline CDR1 is LGHNA and CDR2 is YNFKEQ. V shed 0 bases and J 5 bases; nucleotides not matched to a gene: 4. In DNA, the CDR3 is TGTGCCAGCAGCCAAGAGCGGGAGGGCCCTGAGACCCAGTACTTC. It is translated as CASSQEREGPETQYF.

The V and J genes are TRBV6-5 and TRBJ2-5; no definite D call. Deletions cut 0 bases from V and 4 bases from J, with 9 bases between. The CDR3 contains 14 residues. Germline loops: CDR1 MNHEY, CDR2 SVGAGI. The CDR3 coding sequence is TGTGCCAGCAGTTACTCGAACATGGTAGAGACCCAGTACTTC. Protein product: CASSYSNMVETQYF.

The sample holds one count of this clonotype. Since a much larger clone is just one base distant, this may be a read error. The genes are TRBV6-1 and TRBJ1-2; D gene uncertain. This CDR3 is built from 13 residues. Germline loops: CDR1 MNHNS, CDR2 SASEGT. Trimming shortened V by 11 bases and J by 2 bases, and 15 bases separated the two germline ends. CDR3 DNA sequence: TGTGCCGGCAAGCTTTCCGAGAACTATGGCTACACCTTC. Translated, it gives CAGKLSENYGYTF.